This TCR beta chain comes out of a study of blood T cells in healthy people across ages. Per-sample PBMC isolation yielded at least 6.5 million cells. Extractions gave at least 5.5 micrograms of total RNA per sample. This CDR3 has 17 residues. Looked up from germline, CDR1 is MDHEN and CDR2 is SYDVKM. Trimming took 3 bases from V and 0 from J; bases not matched to a gene: 9. A sample-barcoded 5' primer and a J-beta primer mix were used in a second PCR of roughly 6 to 11 cycles. Using its own MiXCR run on the 5' RACE reads, TCRdb lists one record per CDR3 protein. The sample holds around 800,000 distinct CDR3 sequences, about 48% seen once.

Sequencing was performed on blood. The chain couples TRBV28 to TRBJ2-3; 7 bases align to TRBD1. The origin of this receptor is a man older than 75 in good health. CDR3 residues: CASSFTESRGSTDTQYF. The CDR3 nucleotides read TGTGCCAGCAGTTTCACAGAAAGCAGGGGGAGCACAGATACGCAGTATTTT.